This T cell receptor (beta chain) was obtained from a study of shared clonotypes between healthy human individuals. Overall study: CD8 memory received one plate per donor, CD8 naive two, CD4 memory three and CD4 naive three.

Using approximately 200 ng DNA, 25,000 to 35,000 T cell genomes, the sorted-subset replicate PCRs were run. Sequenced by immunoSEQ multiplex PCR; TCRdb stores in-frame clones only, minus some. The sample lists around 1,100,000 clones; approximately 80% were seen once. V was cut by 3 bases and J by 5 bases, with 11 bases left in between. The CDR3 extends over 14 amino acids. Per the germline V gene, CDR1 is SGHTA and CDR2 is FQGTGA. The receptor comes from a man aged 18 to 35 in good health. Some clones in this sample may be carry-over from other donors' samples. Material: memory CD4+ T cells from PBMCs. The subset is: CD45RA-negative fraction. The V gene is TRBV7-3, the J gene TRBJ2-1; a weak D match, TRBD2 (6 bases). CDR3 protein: CASSLGRTDNEQFF. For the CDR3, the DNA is TGTGCCAGCAGCTTGGGGAGGACCGACAATGAGCAGTTCTTC.